The subject of this entry is one TCR beta chain. These data belong to a study of blood T cell repertoires in COVID-19. The overall study: The United States, Italy and Spain were the sources of the acute and convalescent COVID-19 samples. PBMCs, B-cell-depleted T cells, or T cells were the source of the cDNA or gDNA that made up the material.

The CDR3 sequence is 13 residues long. The germline CDR1 and CDR2 sequences are MDHEN and SYDVKM. Between the trimmed V and J ends, which lost 5 bases and 4 bases, there was a span of 11 bases. Authors' data handling: How many nucleated cells were present was estimated from reference gene primer amplification. The repertoire was sequenced with immunoSEQ multiplex PCR; TCRdb's copy has only in-frame clones and lacks some. The DNA gave D and trimming, while V, J and clone size come from that table. The sample consists of just over 300,000 clones, 85% to 90% of them appearing once. Sequencing was carried out using PBMCs or T cells enriched from blood (not recorded which). The rearrangement links TRBV28 to TRBJ1-2, with D maybe TRBD1 (5 bases). The TCR was taken from a woman in her late teens or twenties with acute COVID-19. CDR3 in DNA: TGTGCCAGCAGTCTAGGGGCTGTCTATGGCTACACCTTC. It is translated as CASSLGAVYGYTF.